This T cell receptor (beta chain) was recorded in a study of blood T cell repertoires in COVID-19 (dated by TCRdb to 2020 to 2021). For the study in its entirety: Collaborator samples came from the United States, Italy and Spain and covered acute and convalescent phases of COVID-19. The prospective study material was composed of cDNA or gDNA derived from T cells, B-cell-depleted T cells, or PBMCs. Subjects who had been exposed to COVID-19, were actively infected with it, or had recovered from it provided the deeply sampled blood TCRbeta repertoires that made up the dataset. A freely available public database, intended as a resource for researchers studying the immune response to SARS-CoV-2, is where the repertoires were released. The samples were drawn from two sources: the first 160 participants of the ongoing ImmuneRACE study, and 1,000 to 1,500 subjects contributed by 6 global collaborators. Sample metadata almost always included a de-identified subject ID, COVID-19 status, age in years and sex. HLA class I and class II types, where available, came from metadata supplied by the sample provider rather than from assay-based typing. General findings and caveats noted by the study authors: The quantity of clinical and demographic metadata differed by source and by participant and was supplied without curation.

Collaborating institutions collected whole blood in K2EDTA tubes following their own protocols. For TCRbeta analysis, collaborators shipped samples in one of three forms: frozen whole blood, isolated PBMCs, or DNA extracted from either of those sample types. The immunoSEQ Assay, a bias-controlled multiplex PCR, was used to amplify TCRbeta CDR3 regions from genomic DNA. The paper's data handling went like this. Nucleated cell counts per sample were estimated from amplification of reference gene primers within the assay. To quantify the absolute abundance of each unique TCRbeta CDR3 rearrangement, sequence reads were collapsed and filtered. Productive Simpson clonality was computed per sample as the square root of Simpson's diversity index over productive rearrangements. The table was pulled from immuneACCESS by TCRdb, which kept in-frame rearrangements only. Such tables lose some clones; where checked, under half of the loss comes from unresolved V genes, and the rest has no known cause. V and J calls and clone size are as listed in that table; D and trimming were resolved from the DNA. For this sample there are approximately 140,000 clones; 65% to 80% appear just once. Of the sample, over 10% falls within the top ten clones.

This clone was observed a few times. The antigen it recognizes is unknown. No qualities accompany the bases; no much larger clone lies one base away. CDR1 and CDR2, looked up from the germline V gene, are ENHRY and SYGVKD. Relative to germline, V is 6 bases shorter and J is 4 bases shorter, with 7 bases between their ends. The CDR3 covers 13 residues, taking in both the cysteine and the phenylalanine. The sequence is cut down to CDR3 DNA, 39 bases in frame from base 1. The V gene is TRBV10-3 and the J gene is TRBJ1-6, with TRBD1 perhaps the D gene, on 6 matching bases. The material sequenced was peripheral blood. The source is a man aged 80 or over with acute or convalescent COVID-19. For the CDR3, the sequence is CAIRDSYNSPLHF. The DNA sequence follows: TGTGCCATCAGGGACAGTTATAATTCACCCCTCCACTTT.